The rows below give T cell receptor beta chains drawn from one sample of a study of CD8 T cells in ankylosing spondylitis. One entry per CDR3 protein results from TCRdb running MiXCR on the 5' RACE reads. Of 250,000 to 400,000 distinct CDR3 sequences detected, about 9.9% appear once; the ten largest clones hold roughly 9.2%. Input material: blood, either unsorted or a sorted T cell fraction (not recorded which). The receptors were gathered from a female donor with ankylosing spondylitis or in good health (not recorded which). The CDR3 runs from the conserved cysteine through the conserved F or W. D genes are given only for firm matches. Size values are once, few and many counts, or a class for expanded clones, and some rows have none.

12,TRBV10-3,TRBJ2-5,.,many,TGTGCCATCAGTGAGTCGGGGCGTGCCACGTACTTC,CAISESGRATYF
16,TRBV27,TRBJ2-7,TRBD1,few,TGTGCCAGCAGTCCCCTTAGGGGGACAGGAGCCTACGAGCAGTACTTC,CASSPLRGTGAYEQYF
14,TRBV20-1,TRBJ2-5,.,many,TGCAGTGCTAGGACTAGTGGAGCCCCAGAGACCCAGTACTTC,CSARTSGAPETQYF
12,TRBV6-6,TRBJ1-2,.,.,TGTGCCAGCAGCCCTCATCACTATGGCTACACCTTC,CASSPHHYGYTF
15,TRBV7-2,TRBJ2-5,.,many,TGTGCCAGCAGCCCTGGACCCCGAATGGAGGAGACCCAGTACTTC,CASSPGPRMEETQYF
11,TRBV20-1,TRBJ2-1,.,many,TGCAGTGCTAGTGCCAACAATGAGCAGTTCTTC,CSASANNEQFF
14,TRBV20-1,TRBJ1-6,.,many,TGCAGTGCTAGAGATGCACGGAGAAATTCACCCCTCCACTTT,CSARDARRNSPLHF
18,TRBV11-2,TRBJ2-4,TRBD2,few,TGTGCCAGCAGCTTAGGGGCGGGGACTAGCGGGATACTAAGGATTCAGTACTTC,CASSLGAGTSGILRIQYF
15,TRBV20-1,TRBJ2-3,.,many,TGCAGTGCGTATCGGGCGGGACAGATCACAGATACGCAGTATTTT,CSAYRAGQITDTQYF
14,TRBV6-2/TRBV6-3,TRBJ2-3,.,many,TGTGCCAGCAGCTACGGAGGTGCGGAAGATACGCAGTATTTT,CASSYGGAEDTQYF
15,TRBV4-2,TRBJ2-3,TRBD2,.,TGTGCCAGCAGCCAAGAAGGCGGGAGGGCGGATACGCAGTATTTT,CASSQEGGRADTQYF
14,TRBV20-1,TRBJ2-4,TRBD1,many,TGCAGTTCCCGGACAGGGGGCCAGGGAAACATTCAGTACTTC,CSSRTGGQGNIQYF
17,TRBV5-1,TRBJ2-1,.,many,TGCGCCAGCAGCCTGGAGGGTAGCGGTTTCAATTACAATGAGCAGTTCTTC,CASSLEGSGFNYNEQFF
14,TRBV9,TRBJ2-7,TRBD1,few,TGTGCCAGCAGCGTCGCGACAGGGGGCTACGAGCAGTACTTC,CASSVATGGYEQYF
15,TRBV7-7,TRBJ2-5,TRBD2,few,TGTGCTAGCAGCTTAGCGGGAGGGGACCAAGAGACCCAGTACTTC,CASSLAGGDQETQYF
14,TRBV5-1,TRBJ2-5,.,.,TGCGCCAGCAGCTTGGAAACGTACCAAGAGACCCAGTACTTC,CASSLETYQETQYF
14,TRBV5-1,TRBJ2-2,TRBD1,.,TGCGCCAGCAGCATGACAGGGGGAATCGGGGAGCTGTTTTTT,CASSMTGGIGELFF
16,TRBV12-3/TRBV12-4,TRBJ2-1,TRBD2,many,TGTGCCAGCAGTCCCCGGGCGGGAGCAAGCTACAATGAGCAGTTCTTC,CASSPRAGASYNEQFF
12,TRBV30,TRBJ2-2,.,.,TGTGCCTGGAGTGGACAGGTCGGGGAGCTGTTTTTT,CAWSGQVGELFF
15,TRBV15,TRBJ1-2,TRBD1,many,TGTGCCACCAGGGCAGGGGGCGACTTTCCATATGGCTACACCTTC,CATRAGGDFPYGYTF
14,TRBV4-1,TRBJ1-6,.,few,TGCGCCAGCAGCCCCGGGGGGGGTCCTCCACCCCTCCACTTT,CASSPGGGPPPLHF
15,TRBV9,TRBJ1-2,.,.,TGTGCCAGCAGCGTCGGCCACCCGACTCGCTATGGCTACACCTTC,CASSVGHPTRYGYTF
11,TRBV2,TRBJ2-2,.,many,TGTGCCAGCAGTGAAGAAGGGGAGCTGTTTTTT,CASSEEGELFF
15,TRBV12-3/TRBV12-4,TRBJ2-1,TRBD2,.,TGTGCCAGCAGTGGCGCGGGAGTTCCACATAATGAGCAGTTCTTC,CASSGAGVPHNEQFF
15,TRBV2,TRBJ2-1,.,few,TGTGCCAGCAGTGAAGCGCTCATAGCGGCCAATGAGCAGTTCTTC,CASSEALIAANEQFF
14,TRBV4-1,TRBJ2-6,.,many,TGCGCCAGCAGCCAAGATGAGGGGGCCAACGTCCTGACTTTC,CASSQDEGANVLTF
15,TRBV7-2,TRBJ2-7,TRBD1,many,TGTGCCAGCAGCTTAGGCTGGACAGGGGGATACGAGCAGTACTTC,CASSLGWTGGYEQYF
15,TRBV28,TRBJ2-3,TRBD2,many,TGTGCCAGCAGTCGTCGGGACTACGACACAGATACGCAGTATTTT,CASSRRDYDTDTQYF
16,TRBV29-1,TRBJ2-2,.,many,TGCAGCGTTGAAGATCAACAGGCGGAGAACACCGGGGAGCTGTTTTTT,CSVEDQQAENTGELFF
13,TRBV5-1,TRBJ2-3,.,many,TGCGCCAGCAGCTCGGAGGGAGCAGATACGCAGTATTTT,CASSSEGADTQYF
15,TRBV7-8,TRBJ2-2,.,few,TGTGCCAGCAGCCTCCAAATGGGGGACACCGGGGAGCTGTTTTTT,CASSLQMGDTGELFF
13,TRBV27,TRBJ2-2,.,.,TGTGCCAGCAGTCCCCTCACCCCCGGGGAGCTGTTTTTT,CASSPLTPGELFF
17,TRBV5-1,TRBJ2-3,TRBD2,many,TGCGCCAGCAGCTTAAGACTAGCGGGGGCGAGCACAGATACGCAGTATTTT,CASSLRLAGASTDTQYF
13,TRBV12-3/TRBV12-4,TRBJ1-1,TRBD1,few,TGTGCCAGTAAGACAGGGGGCGAGACTGAAGCTTTCTTT,CASKTGGETEAFF
16,TRBV27,TRBJ2-7,TRBD1,.,TGTGCCAGCAGTTCGGGCCGGGACAGGCTGGGGTACGAGCAGTACTTC,CASSSGRDRLGYEQYF